One sample yielded the 8 T cell receptor beta chains listed below, sequenced in a study of blood T cell repertoires in COVID-19. The repertoire was sequenced with immunoSEQ multiplex PCR; TCRdb's copy has only in-frame clones and lacks some. The sample has almost 250,000 clones; 86% are singletons. The sample taken for sequencing was peripheral blood. All receptors derive from a woman aged 60-75 years who had recovered from COVID-19.

The J gene is TRBJ2-3, the V gene TRBV20-1, with D possibly TRBD2 on 5 matching bases. The germline gives CDR1 DFQATT, CDR2 SNEGSKA (reference sequence). V was cut by 1 base and J by 13 bases, with 12 bases left in between. CDR3 length: 11 amino acids. CDR3 sequence reads: CSARGRLGEYF. In DNA, the CDR3 is TGCAGTGCTAGAGGTCGGCTCGGGGAGTATTTT.

The rearrangement joins TRBV11-3 to TRBJ1-1; TRBD1 matches at 9 bases. Germline V gene data show CDR1 as SGHNT and CDR2 as YENEEA. The CDR3 is made up of 15 amino acids. The V segment lost 5 bases and the J segment 1 base; nucleotides outside the gene matches: 5. CDR3 sequence reads: CASSPGQGRNTEAFF. The CDR3 DNA reads TGTGCCAGCAGCCCAGGACAGGGGCGGAACACTGAAGCTTTCTTT.

This clone was recorded only once. The genes are TRBV6-1 and TRBJ2-1, with D possibly being TRBD1 (6 bases). V lost 3 bases and J lost 3, with 9 bases in between. Germline CDR1 MNHNS, CDR2 SASEGT. CDR3 length: 14 residues. CDR3 sequence (DNA): TGTGCCAGCAGTGAGGACAGCATCTACAATGAGCAGTTCTTC. Amino acids: CASSEDSIYNEQFF.

The rearrangement joins TRBV6-5 to TRBJ1-1, with TRBD1 as a possible D gene (6 bases). The CDR3 has 13 amino acids. V lost 6 bases to trimming and J lost 1 base, with 9 bases between them. Germline V gives CDR1 MNHEY, CDR2 SVGAGI. CDR3 bases: TGTGCCAGCAGCCAGGGGCCGAACACTGAAGCTTTCTTT. This gives the protein CASSQGPNTEAFF.

This clone was picked up a small number of times. V is TRBV18 and J is TRBJ1-6; a possible D gene is TRBD1 (5 bases). The CDR3 extends over 18 amino acids. Trimming cost V 6 bases and J 0 bases, with 18 bases left between them. In germline, CDR1 is KGHSH, CDR2 LQKENI. The CDR3 loop reads CASSLKRTGLSYNSPLHF. DNA of the CDR3: TGTGCCAGCTCTCTAAAGCGAACAGGCCTCTCCTATAATTCACCCCTCCACTTT. Looking up the rest from reference TRBV18 and TRBJ1-6 gives the full variable domain: NAGVMQNPRHLVRRRGQEARLRCSPMKGHSHVYWYRQLPEEGLKFMVYLQKENIIDESGMPKERFSAEFPKEGPSILRIQQVVRGDSAAYFCASSLKRTGLSYNSPLHFGNGTRLTVT.

This clone was observed a handful of times. This rearrangement joins TRBV18 to TRBJ1-1; maybe TRBD1 (5 bases). V lost 2 bases, J lost 4 bases, and 17 bases lay in between. The V gene's germline CDR1 is KGHSH and CDR2 LQKENI. CDR3 length equals 16 residues. CDR3: CASSPSPGPEGTEAFF. CDR3 DNA: TGTGCCAGCTCACCATCGCCAGGGCCCGAAGGCACTGAAGCTTTCTTT.

This CDR3 is CASSPPPGLNTGELFF. The CDR3 DNA is TGTGCCAGCTCCCCGCCGCCAGGGCTTAACACCGGGGAGCTGTTTTTT. This chain joins TRBV6-6 and TRBJ2-2, with a possible D match to TRBD1 (5 bases). The CDR3 has 16 residues. Germline CDR1 and CDR2: MNHNY and SVGAGI (reference sequence). V was cut by 8 bases and J by 2 bases, with 18 bases left in between.

V gene TRBV7-9 combines with J gene TRBJ1-4; 10 nucleotides match TRBD1. V was pared by 5 bases and J by 8 bases, with 11 bases of the junction left unmatched. The CDR3 spans 16 residues. In germline, CDR1 is SEHNR, CDR2 FQNEAQ (reference sequence). This chain's CDR3 is CASSAMGGQGTEKLFF. Written as DNA, the CDR3 is TGTGCCAGCAGCGCTATGGGGGGACAGGGGACCGAAAAACTGTTTTTT.